The 7 T cell receptor beta chains below come from one sample, sequenced in a study of cytomegalovirus exposure and HLA in healthy donors. 13 Jbeta primers and 60 Vbeta primers were used for the PCR. Sequencing used immunoSEQ multiplex PCR; TCRdb keeps in-frame clones, though not all of them. The sample gives approximately 53,000 clones, more than 65% of which show up once; more than 9% is in the top ten. Material: PBMCs. The receptors derive from a woman aged 45 to 65 in good health and CMV-seronegative.

This clone was observed a few times. CDR3 sequence (DNA): TGTGCCAGCAGTTCCCCCCCGGGGGACAGGGAATATAGCAATCAGCCCCAGCATTTT. Translated: CASSSPPGDREYSNQPQHF. The V gene is TRBV28, the J gene TRBJ1-5; 9 bases align to TRBD1. The germline CDR1 and CDR2 sequences are MDHEN and SYDVKM. The V and J ends lost 4 bases and 0 bases, in that order; junction bases with no gene match: 13. The CDR3 has 19 residues.

The V and J genes are TRBV9 and TRBJ2-3, with a weak D call TRBD2 (5 bases). The CDR3 totals 16 residues. Trimming left V 1 base short and J 1 base short, with 13 bases between. In germline, CDR1 is SGDLS, CDR2 YYNGEE. DNA of the CDR3: TGTGCCAGCAGCGTAACGGGGTTGCGGGGCACAGATACGCAGTATTTT. Protein product: CASSVTGLRGTDTQYF.

This clone occurred a few times. The rearrangement joins TRBV19 to TRBJ1-3; the D gene is possibly TRBD1 (5 bases). V lost 5 bases to trimming and J lost 1 base, with 12 bases between them. This CDR3 comprises 15 residues. CDR1 is LNHDA, CDR2 SQIVND, per germline (reference sequence). The CDR3: CASSWAGGSGNTIYF. The CDR3 bases are TGTGCCAGTAGTTGGGCCGGGGGGTCTGGAAACACCATATATTTT. Combining the CDR3 with reference TRBV19 and TRBJ1-3 gives the whole variable domain DGGITQSPKYLFRKEGQNVTLSCEQNLNHDAMYWYRQDPGQGLRLIYYSQIVNDFQKGDIAEGYSVSREKKESFPLTVTSAQKNPTAFYLCASSWAGGSGNTIYFGEGSWLTVV.

V usage is TRBV5-1 and J usage is TRBJ2-5, with 12 bases fitting TRBD2. Trimming took 4 bases from V and 1 from J; bases not matched to a gene: 2. Germline V gene lookup returns CDR1 SGHRS and CDR2 YFSETQ. The CDR3 runs 15 residues. The CDR3, as DNA: TGCGCCAGCAGCCGGGGACTAGCGGGCCAAGAGACCCAGTACTTC. Translating it yields CASSRGLAGQETQYF.

This clone occurred a few times. The gene calls are TRBV6-6 and TRBJ2-7, with TRBD1 identical over 8 bases. V was pared by 2 bases and J by 7 bases, with 7 bases of the junction left unmatched. CDR3 length: 14 residues. Germline-derived CDR1 and CDR2 are MNHNY and SVGAGI (reference sequence). In DNA form, the CDR3 reads TGTGCCAGCAGTTACACAGGGGGTGGTCGAGAGCAGTACTTC. Translating gives CASSYTGGGREQYF.

This rearrangement joins TRBV5-1 to TRBJ2-3, with 7 bases matching TRBD1. Germline V gene sequence: CDR1 SGHRS, CDR2 YFSETQ. V shed 0 bases and J 2 bases; nucleotides not matched to a gene: 6. This CDR3 region has 16 residues. The CDR3: CASSLGWTGPTDTQYF. CDR3 nucleotide sequence: TGCGCCAGCAGCTTGGGATGGACAGGCCCCACAGATACGCAGTATTTT.

V usage is TRBV7-2 and J usage is TRBJ1-1, with unresolved D. The CDR3 covers 13 residues. From germline, CDR1 is SGHTA and CDR2 FQGNSA. Trimming pared 5 bases from V and 5 bases from J, leaving 12 bases between. This CDR3 reads CASSHPGPTEAFF. The CDR3 DNA sequence: TGTGCCAGCAGCCACCCTGGGCCAACTGAAGCTTTCTTT.